This is a list of T cell receptor beta chains from one sample in a study of T cell responses to AZD1222 COVID-19 vaccine. Clones were read by immunoSEQ multiplex PCR, and TCRdb kept only the in-frame ones, dropping some. The data show roughly 120,000 clones, under 85% seen once. Sequences were derived from peripheral blood, sampled on day 0 of AZD1222 vaccination. Receptors were obtained from an adult in good health. Both conserved end residues are part of each CDR3. Each record gives: CDR3 protein, J gene, V gene.

CDR3 protein: CASSLFQGGQTGELFF
J gene: TRBJ2-2
V gene: TRBV7-2

CDR3 protein: CASKPQGGTGNTIYF
J gene: TRBJ1-3
V gene: TRBV6-5

CDR3 protein: CASSPAKRRNTEAFF
J gene: TRBJ1-1
V gene: TRBV18

CDR3 protein: CASSLGRDEKLFF
J gene: TRBJ1-4
V gene: TRBV5-6

CDR3 protein: CASSFLRGLSGNTIYF
J gene: TRBJ1-3
V gene: TRBV28

CDR3 protein: CASSYGQGGSPLHF
J gene: TRBJ1-6
V gene: TRBV6-2/TRBV6-3

CDR3 protein: CASSQGFGGYTF
J gene: TRBJ1-2
V gene: TRBV2

CDR3 protein: CASSPGQVGAEAFF
J gene: TRBJ1-1
V gene: TRBV18

CDR3 protein: CASRSEYTIYF
J gene: TRBJ1-3
V gene: TRBV28

CDR3 protein: CASSPDRGYEQYF
J gene: TRBJ2-7
V gene: TRBV6-5

CDR3 protein: CASSPFGLAGLNEQFF
J gene: TRBJ2-1
V gene: TRBV9

CDR3 protein: CASSPLGTNTGELFF
J gene: TRBJ2-2
V gene: TRBV18